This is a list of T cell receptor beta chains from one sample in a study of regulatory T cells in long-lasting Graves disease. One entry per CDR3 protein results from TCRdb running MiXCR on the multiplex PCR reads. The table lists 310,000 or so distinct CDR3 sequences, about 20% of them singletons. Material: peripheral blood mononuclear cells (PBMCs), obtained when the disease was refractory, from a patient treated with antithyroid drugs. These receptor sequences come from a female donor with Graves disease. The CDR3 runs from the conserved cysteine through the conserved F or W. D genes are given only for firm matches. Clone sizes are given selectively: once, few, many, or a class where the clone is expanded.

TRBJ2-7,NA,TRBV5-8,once,TGTGCCAGCAGCTTGAGTTGGACCGTGTACTGCGAGCAGTACTTC,CASSLSWTVYCEQYF
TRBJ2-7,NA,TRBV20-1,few,TGCAGTGCTAGGGGGCTCCGATACGAGCAGTACTTT,CSARGLRYEQYF
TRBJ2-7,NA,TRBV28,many,TGTGCCAGCAGTTCCCCCGTCTCTGATGAGACCCCCTACGAGCAGTACTTC,CASSSPVSDETPYEQYF
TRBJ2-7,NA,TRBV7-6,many,TGTGCCAGCAGCTTAGGGGTTCCCGCGGGGTCCTACGAGCAGTACTTC,CASSLGVPAGSYEQYF
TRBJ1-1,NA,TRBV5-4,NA,TGTGCCAGCAGCTTGACAGCTGAAGGGACTGAAGCTTTCTTT,CASSLTAEGTEAFF
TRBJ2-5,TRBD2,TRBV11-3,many,TGTGCCAGCAGCTTCCGGGGGGAAGAGACCCAGTACTTC,CASSFRGEETQYF
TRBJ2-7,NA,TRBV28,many,TGTGCCAGCAGTCACTTCGTACTGGGAAGGGATTTCTACGAGCAGTACTTC,CASSHFVLGRDFYEQYF
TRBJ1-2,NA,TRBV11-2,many,TGTGCCAGCAGCTTCGTATTTGGGCAGCGAACCGGCTATGGCTACACCTTC,CASSFVFGQRTGYGYTF
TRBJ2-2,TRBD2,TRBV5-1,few,TGCGCCAGCAGCCCGGGAGGACCCCCCGGGGAGCTGTTTTTT,CASSPGGPPGELFF
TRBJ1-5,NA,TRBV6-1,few,TGTGCCAGCAGACTTAATCGCCGGGCCGGGGATCAGCCCCAGCATTTT,CASRLNRRAGDQPQHF
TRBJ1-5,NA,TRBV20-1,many,TGCAGTGCGCAGTTACGGGCAGGGGATCAGCCCCAGCATTTT,CSAQLRAGDQPQHF
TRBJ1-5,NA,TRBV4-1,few,TGCGCCAGCAGCCCCGGTGGCAGGGAAGATCAGCCCCAGCATTTT,CASSPGGREDQPQHF
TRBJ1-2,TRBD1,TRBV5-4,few,TGTGCCAGCAGCCCGACAGGGGAGTATGGCTACACCTTC,CASSPTGEYGYTF
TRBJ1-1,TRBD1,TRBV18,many,TGTGCCAGCTCACCTCGACAGGGGTATGCCCAGATTGAAGCTTTCTTT,CASSPRQGYAQIEAFF
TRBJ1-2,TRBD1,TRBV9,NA,TGTGCCAGCAGCGATGGGACAGTTTTCTATGGCTACACCTTC,CASSDGTVFYGYTF
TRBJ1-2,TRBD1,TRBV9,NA,TGTGCCAGCAGCGTCGACAGGGGGAGAAGCTATGGCTACACCTTC,CASSVDRGRSYGYTF
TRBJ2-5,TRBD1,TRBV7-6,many,TGTGCCAGCAGCGGACAGGTTCGTGAGACCCAGTACTTC,CASSGQVRETQYF
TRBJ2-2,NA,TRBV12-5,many,TGTGCTAGTGGTTCTGTCACCGGGGAGCTGTTTTTT,CASGSVTGELFF
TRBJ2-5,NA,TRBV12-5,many,TGTGCTAGTGGTTTGGGGGAGACCCAGTACTTC,CASGLGETQYF
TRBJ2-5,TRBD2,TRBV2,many,TGTGCCAGCACGGGAGGAGCAGGGGAGACCCAGTACTTC,CASTGGAGETQYF
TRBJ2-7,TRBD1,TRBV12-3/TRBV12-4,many,TGTGCCAGCAGTTTTGGCGGGACAGGGGTCTACGAGCAGTACTTC,CASSFGGTGVYEQYF
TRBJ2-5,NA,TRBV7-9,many,TGTGCCAGCAGCTTAGACCGGGACAGCCGGGGGGAGACCCAGTACTTC,CASSLDRDSRGETQYF
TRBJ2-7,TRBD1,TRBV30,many,TGTGCCGTCGTCCGGGACAGCTCCTACGAGCAGTACTTC,CAVVRDSSYEQYF
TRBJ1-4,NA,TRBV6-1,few,TGTGCCAGCAGGACATGGGCTAATGAAAAACTGTTTTTT,CASRTWANEKLFF
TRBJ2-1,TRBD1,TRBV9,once,TGTGCCAGCAGCGTAGCTGGGACAGGCTCCTACAATGAGCAGTTCTTC,CASSVAGTGSYNEQFF
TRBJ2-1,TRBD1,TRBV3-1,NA,TGTGCCAGCAGCCAAGTTGGGTGGACAGGGTTGATCTTC,CASSQVGWTGLIF
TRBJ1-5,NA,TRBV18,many,TGTGCCAGCTCAGCCTATAGCAATCAGCCCCAGCATTTT,CASSAYSNQPQHF
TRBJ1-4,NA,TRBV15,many,TGTGCCACCAGCAGAGAGTTAACTAATGAAAAACTGTTTTTT,CATSRELTNEKLFF
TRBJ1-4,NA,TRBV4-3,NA,TGCGCCAGCAGCCAAGATGGTGCAAGTGGTGAAAAACTGTTTTTT,CASSQDGASGEKLFF
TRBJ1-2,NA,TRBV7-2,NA,TGTGCCAGCAGCTTAGACGGGACAACCGTGAGGGGCTACACCTTC,CASSLDGTTVRGYTF
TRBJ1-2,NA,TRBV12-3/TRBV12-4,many,TGTGCCAGCACCCCGTCGGGGGGAGGGAGTACCTATGGCTACACCTTC,CASTPSGGGSTYGYTF
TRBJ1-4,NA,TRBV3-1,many,TGTGCCAGCAGCCAAATGAGGGGTGAAAAACTGTTTTTT,CASSQMRGEKLFF
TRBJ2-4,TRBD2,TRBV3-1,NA,TGTGCCAGCAGCCAAGGTGGGGGGAGGGCGAACATTCAGTACTTC,CASSQGGGRANIQYF
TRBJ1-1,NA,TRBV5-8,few,TGTGCCAGCAGCTTGAAGTACGGGAACACTGAAGCTTTCTTT,CASSLKYGNTEAFF
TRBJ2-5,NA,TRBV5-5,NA,TGTGCCAGCACCCTGGACAGCTTACCCCAAGAGACCCAGTACTTC,CASTLDSLPQETQYF
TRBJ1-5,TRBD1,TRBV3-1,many,TGTGCCAGCAGCCAAGACAGGGGGCTTCAGCCCCAGCATTTT,CASSQDRGLQPQHF
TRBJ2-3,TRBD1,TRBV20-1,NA,TGCAGTGCTTCCAAAGGGGGCTGGGGGACAGATACGCAGTATTTT,CSASKGGWGTDTQYF
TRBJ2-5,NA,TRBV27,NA,TGTGCCAGCAGTTTATCGTTGGGCCAGTGGTGGGCCCAGTACTTC,CASSLSLGQWWAQYF
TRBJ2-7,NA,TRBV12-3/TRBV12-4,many,TGTGCCAGCAGTGGGCCTTTATACGAGCAGTACTTC,CASSGPLYEQYF
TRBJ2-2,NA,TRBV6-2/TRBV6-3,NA,TGTGCCAGCAGTCAAATGAGCGGGACCGGGGAGCTGTTTTTT,CASSQMSGTGELFF
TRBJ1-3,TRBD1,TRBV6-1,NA,TGTGCCAGCAGTCGCGGACAGGGGGCAAATGGAAACACCATATATTTT,CASSRGQGANGNTIYF
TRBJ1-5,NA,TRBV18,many,TGTGCCAGCTCAAGTGGACAGAATCAGCCCCAGCATTTT,CASSSGQNQPQHF
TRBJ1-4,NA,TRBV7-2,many,TGTGCCAGCAGCTGGGGGCAGGGGAGGAATGAAAAACTGTTTTTT,CASSWGQGRNEKLFF
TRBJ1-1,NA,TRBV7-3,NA,TGTGCCAGCAGCACCGACGGCGGCGAAGGGACTGAAGCTTTCTTT,CASSTDGGEGTEAFF
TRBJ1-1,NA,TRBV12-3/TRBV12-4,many,TGTGCCAGCAGTTTCAGTCTGGACACTGAAGCTTTCTTT,CASSFSLDTEAFF
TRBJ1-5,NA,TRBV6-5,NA,TGTGCCAGCAGTTCTACAGGGCGGCATAGCAATCAGCCCCAGCATTTT,CASSSTGRHSNQPQHF
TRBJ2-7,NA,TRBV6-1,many,TGTGCCAGCACTGGCAGGTTCGGCGAGCAGTACTTC,CASTGRFGEQYF
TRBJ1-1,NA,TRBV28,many,TGTGCCAGCAGTTTAAAGGGGGGCTTTTATCCAGAAGCTTTCTTT,CASSLKGGFYPEAFF
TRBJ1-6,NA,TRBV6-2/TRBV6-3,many,TGTGCCAGCTCGAGAGTACGGGGGCACTCACCCCTCCACTTT,CASSRVRGHSPLHF
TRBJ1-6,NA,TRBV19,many,TGTGCCAGTAGTACAAGATCGGGAGGGCCCGGGAATTCACCCCTCCACTTT,CASSTRSGGPGNSPLHF
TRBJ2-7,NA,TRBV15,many,TGTGCCACCAGCTTCTTCCGGGGTGCGCACGAGCAGTACTTC,CATSFFRGAHEQYF
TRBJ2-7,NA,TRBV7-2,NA,TGTGCCAGCAGCTTTTGGGGGGGGCCTCCCTACGAGCAGTACTTC,CASSFWGGPPYEQYF
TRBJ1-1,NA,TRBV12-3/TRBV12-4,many,TGTGCCAGCAGTTTTAGTCGAGGGCGCCAAGCTTTCTTT,CASSFSRGRQAFF